The TCR beta chain described here comes from a study of blood T cell repertoires in COVID-19. About the study: Researchers got acute and convalescent COVID-19 samples from the United States, Italy and Spain. T cells, B-cell-depleted T cells, or PBMCs provided the cDNA or gDNA that served as material.

V was shortened by 1 base and J by 3 bases, with 9 bases between the two germline ends. The CDR3 is made up of 14 amino acids. Germline values: CDR1 SGHTA, CDR2 FQGNSA. Profiled with immunoSEQ multiplex PCR; TCRdb holds only in-frame clones, not every one. Among roughly 380,000 clones listed, 89% were seen once. During active infection, Seattle patients enrolled and were then monitored through disease. V is TRBV7-2 and J is TRBJ1-1; no clear D. What was sequenced was peripheral blood. This receptor was obtained from a woman aged 40 to 50 with COVID-19, enrolled during active disease. The CDR3 bases are TGTGCCAGCAGCTTAGGGTGGAGGGACACTGAAGCTTTCTTT. Its protein is CASSLGWRDTEAFF.